Below, 6 T cell receptor beta chains from the same sample are listed, as sequenced in a study of TIL therapy for anti-PD-1-resistant metastatic lung cancer. Time point noted: pre-treatment sample, taken before nivolumab and TIL therapy. Most excised metastases sampled were pleural nodules or supraclavicular lymph nodes. Sequencing used immunoSEQ v3. Here immunoSEQ multiplex PCR was the method, and the copy in TCRdb shows in-frame clones only, minus some. The data contain around 5,300 clones, 64% of them singletons. This material consisted of tumor tissue, taken at baseline. The receptors originated from a man in his 70s with non-small cell lung cancer.

The rearrangement joins TRBV6-5 to TRBJ2-3; unclear D gene. Trimming removed 8 bases from V and 0 bases from J, with 9 bases in between. CDR1 and CDR2 (germline): MNHEY, SVGAGI. The CDR3 length is 13 residues. The chain's CDR3 is CASGKPSTDTQYF. The CDR3 DNA sequence: TGTGCCAGCGGAAAACCCAGCACAGATACGCAGTATTTT.

This rearrangement joins TRBV19 to TRBJ2-3, with 10 nucleotides matching TRBD1. The CDR3 covers 16 residues. CDR1 and CDR2 from the germline V gene are LNHDA and SQIVND (reference sequence). After removal of 3 bases from V and 3 bases from J, the junction contained 6 bases not matched to a gene. The CDR3 DNA follows: TGTGCCAGTAGTATGGGGACAGGGGTCCGGACAGATACGCAGTATTTT. The encoded protein is CASSMGTGVRTDTQYF.

In regard to this clone: The sample carries other DNA sequences with the same CDR3. V is TRBV2 and J is TRBJ1-5; possible D gene TRBD1, 6 bases. Deletions cut 9 bases from V and 3 bases from J, with 9 bases between. CDR3 length: 12 amino acids. Germline V gives CDR1 SNHLY, CDR2 FYNNEI. CDR3 DNA: TGTGCCAGTGGGGACATCAATCAGCCCCAGCATTTT. This translates into CASGDINQPQHF. The full variable domain, completed using reference TRBV2 and TRBJ1-5, is EPEVTQTPSHQVTQMGQEVILRCVPISNHLYFYWYRQILGQKVEFLVSFYNNEISEKSEIFDDQFSVERPDGSNFTLKIRSTKLEDSAMYFCASGDINQPQHFGDGTRLSIL.

This chain connects TRBV5-1 to TRBJ2-1; D uncertain. The CDR3 has 16 residues. Germline CDR1 is SGHRS and CDR2 is YFSETQ. Trimming removed 0 bases from V and 0 bases from J, with 10 bases in between. The CDR3 DNA sequence: TGCGCCAGCAGCTTGGCCTATGTCAGCTCCTACAATGAGCAGTTCTTC. Translating it yields CASSLAYVSSYNEQFF.

This clone appeared a few times. The chain uses TRBV5-1 and TRBJ1-6; D may be TRBD1 (5 bases). The CDR3 runs 15 residues. The germline gives CDR1 SGHRS, CDR2 YFSETQ. Trimming took off 0 bases at V and 6 bases at J, with 10 bases between the two ends. The DNA for the CDR3 is TGCGCCAGCAGCTTGGAGTTCGGGGGTAATTCACCCCTCCACTTT. This translates into CASSLEFGGNSPLHF.

This clone was seen only a few times. J is TRBJ2-5 and V is TRBV29-1, with TRBD2 matching over 10 bases. Losses at the gene ends were 7 bases for V and 5 bases for J; bases not matched to a gene: 10. The V gene's germline CDR1 is SQVTM and CDR2 ANQGSEA. The CDR3 is made up of 14 amino acids. DNA for the CDR3: TGCAGCGCGACGAGGCTAGCGGGAGTGGAGACCCAGTACTTC. This encodes CSATRLAGVETQYF.